Following are 5 T cell receptor beta chains from one sample sequenced in a study of T cells in Graves' hyperthyroidism and ophthalmopathy. Authors of the study amplified TCR beta CDR3 regions from RNA transcripts. An initial round of RT-PCR targeting the TCR CDR3 relied on the HTBI primer set. Each CDR3 protein gets one entry after TCRdb re-called the multiplex PCR reads with MiXCR. The sample carries over 700,000 distinct CDR3 sequences, 38% recorded once. Material: blood. Receptors originate from a man between 18 and 35 years old with Graves' hyperthyroidism.

This chain links TRBV4-1 with TRBJ2-7, with D possibly TRBD1 on 6 matching bases. CDR1 and CDR2 (germline): MGHRA, YSYEKL. The germline V and J ends were trimmed by 3 bases and 2 bases, with 14 bases remaining between them. The CDR3 has 15 residues. CDR3 region: CASSQPSRGTYEQYF. The CDR3 region has the DNA TGCGCCAGCAGCCAGCCTAGTAGGGGGACCTACGAGCAGTACTTC.

The chain recombines TRBV20-1 with TRBJ2-7, with D possibly called TRBD1 or TRBD2 (5 bases each). CDR3 length equals 16 residues. Germline V gene lookup returns CDR1 DFQATT and CDR2 SNEGSKA (reference sequence). V lost 0 bases to trimming and J lost 2 bases, with 17 bases between them. CDR3 protein: CSARDHESRGAYEQYF. The DNA for the CDR3 is TGCAGTGCTAGAGATCATGAGTCACGAGGGGCCTACGAGCAGTACTTC.

There are a few counts of this clonotype. The rearrangement uses TRBV7-9 and TRBJ1-1; D may be TRBD1 (5 bases). The germline V and J ends were trimmed by 5 bases and 7 bases, with 17 bases remaining between them. CDR3 size: 14 residues. CDR1 SEHNR and CDR2 FQNEAQ come from the germline V gene (reference sequence). In DNA form, the CDR3 reads TGTGCCAGCAGCGGCCGGGGGGAGGGTGGTGAAGCTTTCTTT. Encoded protein: CASSGRGEGGEAFF. The full variable domain, rest sourced from reference TRBV7-9 and TRBJ1-1, is DTGVSQNPRHKITKRGQNVTFRCDPISEHNRLYWYRQTLGQGPEFLTYFQNEAQLEKSRLLSDRFSAERPKGSFSTLEIQRTEQGDSAMYLCASSGRGEGGEAFFGQGTRLTVV.

The J gene is TRBJ2-7, the V gene TRBV15; TRBD1 or TRBD2 may be the D gene (5 bases each). V was cut by 0 bases and J by 1 base, with 10 bases left in between. CDR1 LNHNV and CDR2 YYDKDF come from the germline V gene (reference sequence). There are 15 residues in the CDR3. Here the CDR3 reads CATSRDPGSSYEQYF. DNA for the CDR3: TGTGCCACCAGCAGAGATCCAGGGAGTTCCTACGAGCAGTACTTC.

CDR3 loop: CASQPGTGGYEQYF. The CDR3 bases are TGTGCCAGCCAGCCGGGGACAGGGGGGTACGAGCAGTACTTC. The gene calls are TRBV2 and TRBJ2-7; 11 bases map to TRBD1. The V gene end was trimmed by 8 bases and the J gene end by 4 bases; junction bases not matched to a gene: 7. CDR3 length equals 14 residues. CDR1 and CDR2 (germline): SNHLY, FYNNEI.